This record concerns one TCR beta chain sequence. The sample is drawn from a study of blood T cell repertoires in COVID-19. On the study more broadly: The study drew acute and convalescent COVID-19 samples from the United States, Italy and Spain.

Original processing notes: The assay estimated nucleated cells by amplifying reference gene primers. The assay was immunoSEQ multiplex PCR, and TCRdb's table has in-frame clones only and misses some. The V and J calls and the clone size are those of that table, but D and trimming were determined from the DNA. The table records tens of thousands of clones, 80% of them present only once. The CDR3 covers 13 residues. With 7 bases removed from V and 7 bases from J, the gap between germline ends came to 11 bases. V is TRBV12-3 or TRBV12-4 and J is TRBJ1-6; D is perhaps TRBD1 (5 bases). The receptor was derived from an elderly woman with acute or convalescent COVID-19. The specimen sequenced was peripheral blood. CDR3 in amino acids: CASTQGSNSPLHF. CDR3 sequence (DNA): TGTGCCAGCACCCAGGGTTCCAATTCACCCCTCCACTTT.